This TCR beta chain was retrieved from a study of blood T cell repertoires in COVID-19. Study context: Whether acute or convalescent, the COVID-19 samples came from the United States, Italy and Spain. Sample material is recorded as cDNA or gDNA derived from T cells, B-cell-depleted T cells, or PBMCs.

As originally analysed: Estimation of nucleated cell counts was performed using reference gene primer amplification. Produced via immunoSEQ multiplex PCR; TCRdb's table is partial and in-frame only. The D gene and trimming were derived from the DNA, and the V and J assignments and clone size from that table. The profile covers around 99,000 clones, with around 79% appearing a single time and approximately 18% taken by the ten largest. CDR3 length: 15 residues. V lost 2 bases, J lost 3 bases, and 3 bases stayed unmatched. Per germline, CDR1 KGHSH and CDR2 LQKENI. The clonotype originates from a woman of 80 years or more with active or convalescent COVID-19. Material for sequencing was peripheral blood. This chain connects TRBV18 to TRBJ1-4; 7 bases map to TRBD1. As DNA, the CDR3 is TGTGCCAGCTCACCAGGACAGGCCGCTAATGAAAAACTGTTTTTT. This encodes CASSPGQAANEKLFF. Together with reference TRBV18 and TRBJ1-4, the CDR3 gives the full variable domain: NAGVMQNPRHLVRRRGQEARLRCSPMKGHSHVYWYRQLPEEGLKFMVYLQKENIIDESGMPKERFSAEFPKEGPSILRIQQVVRGDSAAYFCASSPGQAANEKLFFGSGTQLSVL.